The 4 T cell receptor beta chains below were found in one sample sequenced in a study of beta chain features in type 1 diabetes. Reverse transcribing all isolated RNA meant expressed TCRB transcripts were sequenced. Here immunoSEQ multiplex PCR was the method, and the copy in TCRdb shows in-frame clones only, minus some. Of hundreds of thousands of clones listed, about a sixth are singletons. The sample comprised naive CD4+ T cells from blood. The receptors come from a man younger than 35 in good health.

The chain is built from TRBV6-5 and TRBJ1-2, with 9 bases fitting TRBD1. V dropped 4 bases and J dropped 3; count of bases not matched to a gene: 6. CDR3 length: 15 residues. CDR1 MNHEY and CDR2 SVGAGI come from the germline V gene. CDR3 bases: TGTGCCAGCAGTTCCCCGGGACAGGGACACTATGGCTACACCTTC. Encoded protein: CASSSPGQGHYGYTF.

The gene calls are TRBV28 and TRBJ1-2; D is uncertain. Trimming shortened V by 2 bases and J by 4 bases, and 8 bases separated the two germline ends. The CDR3 contains 13 residues. The germline V gene encodes CDR1 MDHEN and CDR2 SYDVKM. The CDR3 sequence is CASSLDGSYGYTF. DNA for the CDR3: TGTGCCAGCAGTTTAGACGGAAGCTATGGCTACACCTTC.

The chain employs TRBV29-1 and TRBJ1-1; D unclear. Germline lookup yields CDR1 SQVTM and CDR2 ANQGSEA. This CDR3 has 12 amino acids. V dropped 3 bases and J dropped 8 bases, with 13 bases sitting between them. The CDR3 loop reads CSVERSAGEAFF. The CDR3, as DNA: TGCAGCGTTGAGAGGTCGGCCGGGGAAGCTTTCTTT.

V gene TRBV11-1 combines with J gene TRBJ2-1; no clear D. The V gene's germline CDR1 is SGHAT and CDR2 FQDESV (reference sequence). The CDR3 is 12 residues long. V lost 3 bases, J lost 4 bases, and 4 bases lay in between. The CDR3 region has the DNA TGTGCCAGCAGCTTGGAGTACAATGAGCAGTTCTTC. This sequence encodes CASSLEYNEQFF. Full variable domain (rest looked up from reference TRBV11-1 and TRBJ2-1): EAEVAQSPRYKITEKSQAVAFWCDPISGHATLYWYRQILGQGPELLVQFQDESVVDDSQLPKDRFSAERLKGVDSTLKIQPAELGDSAMYLCASSLEYNEQFFGPGTRLTVL.